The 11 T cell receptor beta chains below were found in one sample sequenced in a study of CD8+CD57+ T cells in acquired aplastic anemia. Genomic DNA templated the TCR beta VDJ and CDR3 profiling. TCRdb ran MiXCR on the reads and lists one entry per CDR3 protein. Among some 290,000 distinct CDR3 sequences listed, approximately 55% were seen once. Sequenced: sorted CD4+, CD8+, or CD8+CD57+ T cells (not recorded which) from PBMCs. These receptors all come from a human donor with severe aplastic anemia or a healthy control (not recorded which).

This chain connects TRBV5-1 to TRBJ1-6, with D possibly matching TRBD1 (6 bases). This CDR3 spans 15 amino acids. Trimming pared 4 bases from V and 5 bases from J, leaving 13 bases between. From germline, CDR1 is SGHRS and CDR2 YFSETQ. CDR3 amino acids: CASSPQGGDNSPLHF. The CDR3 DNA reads TGCGCCAGCAGCCCACAGGGAGGGGATAATTCACCCCTCCACTTT.

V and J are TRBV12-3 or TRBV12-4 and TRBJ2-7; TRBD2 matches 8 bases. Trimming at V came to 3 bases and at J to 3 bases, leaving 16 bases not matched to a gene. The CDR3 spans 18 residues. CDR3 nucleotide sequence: TGTGCCAGCAGTTTCACTAGCGGAGGGTTATCGCCCTACTACGAGCAGTACTTC. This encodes CASSFTSGGLSPYYEQYF.

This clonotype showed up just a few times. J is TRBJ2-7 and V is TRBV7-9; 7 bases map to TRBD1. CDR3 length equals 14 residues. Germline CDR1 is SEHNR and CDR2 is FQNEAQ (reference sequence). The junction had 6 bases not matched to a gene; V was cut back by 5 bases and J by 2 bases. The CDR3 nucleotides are TGTGCCAGCAGCCCCGGACAGGATACCTACGAGCAGTACTTC. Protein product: CASSPGQDTYEQYF.

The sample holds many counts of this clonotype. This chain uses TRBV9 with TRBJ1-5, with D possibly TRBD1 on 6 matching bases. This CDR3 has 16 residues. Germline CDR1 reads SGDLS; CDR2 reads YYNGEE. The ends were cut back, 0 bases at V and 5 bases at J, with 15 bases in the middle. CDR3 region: CASSVGIWAGDQPQHF. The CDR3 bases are TGTGCCAGCAGCGTAGGGATCTGGGCAGGGGATCAGCCCCAGCATTTT.

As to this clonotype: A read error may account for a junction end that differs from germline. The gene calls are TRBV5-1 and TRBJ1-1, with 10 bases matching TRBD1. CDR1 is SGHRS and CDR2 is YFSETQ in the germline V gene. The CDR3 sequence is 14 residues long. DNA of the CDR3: TGTGCCAGCAGCTTATTGGGACAGGGGACTGAAGCTTTCTTT. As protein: CASSLLGQGTEAFF.

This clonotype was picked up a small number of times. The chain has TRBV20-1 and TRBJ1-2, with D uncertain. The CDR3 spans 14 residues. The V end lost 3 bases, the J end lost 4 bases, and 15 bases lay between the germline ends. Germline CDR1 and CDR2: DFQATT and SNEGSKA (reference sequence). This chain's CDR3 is CSASWGSEGYGYTF. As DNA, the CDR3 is TGCAGTGCTAGTTGGGGTTCCGAAGGCTATGGCTACACCTTC.

CDR3 in DNA: TGTGCCAGCAGCTTAGGTCGTCGACTAGCGGGGGGCACCTACAATGAGCAGTTCTTC. It codes for CASSLGRRLAGGTYNEQFF. The chain employs TRBV7-2 and TRBJ2-1; TRBD2 aligns across 13 bases. V trimming: 1 base; J trimming: 2 bases; junction bases outside the gene matches: 8. CDR1 is SGHTA, CDR2 FQGNSA, per germline. CDR3 size: 19 residues.

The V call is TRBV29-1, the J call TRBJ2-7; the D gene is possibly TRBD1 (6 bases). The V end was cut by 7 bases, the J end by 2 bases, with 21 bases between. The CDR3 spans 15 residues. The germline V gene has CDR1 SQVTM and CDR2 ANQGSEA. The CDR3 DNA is TGCAGCGCCAGCAGCATCCGACAGGTACCCTACGAGCAGTACTTC. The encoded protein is CSASSIRQVPYEQYF.

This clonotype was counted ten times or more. The CDR3 region is CASSPRDRDNSPLHF. The CDR3 coding sequence is TGCGCCAGCAGCCCACGGGACAGGGATAATTCACCCCTCCACTTT. The rearrangement uses TRBV5-1 and TRBJ1-6; 9 bases agree with TRBD1. There are 15 residues in the CDR3. V shed 4 bases, J shed 5 bases, and the junction held 4 bases outside the gene matches. Germline-derived CDR1 and CDR2 are SGHRS and YFSETQ.

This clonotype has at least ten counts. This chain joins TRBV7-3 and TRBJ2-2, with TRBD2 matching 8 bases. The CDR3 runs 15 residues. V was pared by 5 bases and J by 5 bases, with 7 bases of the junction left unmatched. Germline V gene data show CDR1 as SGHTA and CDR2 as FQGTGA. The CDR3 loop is CASSPGGAGTGELFF. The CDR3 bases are TGTGCCAGCAGCCCCGGGGGGGCGGGAACCGGGGAGCTGTTTTTT.

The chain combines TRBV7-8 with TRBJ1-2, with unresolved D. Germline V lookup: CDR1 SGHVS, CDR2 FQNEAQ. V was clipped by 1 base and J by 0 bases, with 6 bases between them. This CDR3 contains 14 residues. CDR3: CASSLDRSNYGYTF. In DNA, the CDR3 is TGTGCCAGCAGCTTAGATAGGTCTAACTATGGCTACACCTTC.